This T cell receptor (beta chain) was captured by sequencing in a study of T cells in tuberculosis. Study overall: This South African cohort compared adolescents with or without latent tuberculosis against adults with active tuberculosis.

Findings of the study overall: The TCR-beta difference was not significant; alpha differences partly reflected length. Active tuberculosis TCR-alpha repertoires lay closer to GMM-specific TCRs than IGRA-negative controls, suggesting clonal expansion.

Time point here: new active TB diagnosis, blood taken before or within 7 days of starting treatment. Each clinical donor contributed on average roughly 92,000 T cells from unsorted cryopreserved PBMC. Some clones are missing from TCRdb's copy, which holds only in-frame ones; the method was immunoSEQ multiplex PCR. Of some 49,000 clones in the sample, 90% to 95% were seen once. Trimming removed 5 bases at V and 4 bases at J, with 8 bases between. This CDR3 has 13 amino acids. Germline CDR1 SEHNR, CDR2 FQNEAQ (reference sequence). Concerning this clone itself: The antigen remains undetermined.

This chain connects TRBV7-9 to TRBJ1-4; D is undetermined. This receptor was identified in an adult with tuberculosis. The specimen comprised PBMCs, sampled at tuberculosis diagnosis. The CDR3 loop is CASSITDNEKLFF. The CDR3 DNA reads as TGTGCCAGCAGCATAACAGATAATGAAAAACTGTTTTTT. Variable domain in full (rest from reference TRBV7-9 and TRBJ1-4): DTGVSQNPRHKITKRGQNVTFRCDPISEHNRLYWYRQTLGQGPEFLTYFQNEAQLEKSRLLSDRFSAERPKGSFSTLEIQRTEQGDSAMYLCASSITDNEKLFFGSGTQLSVL.